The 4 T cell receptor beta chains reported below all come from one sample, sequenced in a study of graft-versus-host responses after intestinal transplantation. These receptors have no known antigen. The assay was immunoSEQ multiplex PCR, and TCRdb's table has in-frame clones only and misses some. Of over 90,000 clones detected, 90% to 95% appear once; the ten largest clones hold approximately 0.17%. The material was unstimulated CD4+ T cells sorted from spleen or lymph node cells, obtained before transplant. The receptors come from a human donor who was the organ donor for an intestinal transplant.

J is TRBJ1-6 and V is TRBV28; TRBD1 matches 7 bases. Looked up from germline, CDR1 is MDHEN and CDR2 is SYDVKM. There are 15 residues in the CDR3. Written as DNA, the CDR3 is TGTGCGTCCCGCGCCTCCCAGGGGGTAAATTCACCCCTCCACTTT. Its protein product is CASRASQGVNSPLHF.

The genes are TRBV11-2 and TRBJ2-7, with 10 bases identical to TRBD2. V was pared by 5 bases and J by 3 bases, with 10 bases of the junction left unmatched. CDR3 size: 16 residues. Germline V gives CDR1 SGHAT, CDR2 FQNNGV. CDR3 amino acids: CASSPSLRTSGYEQYF. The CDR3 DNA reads TGTGCCAGCAGCCCCTCCCTGAGGACTAGCGGCTACGAGCAGTACTTC.

CDR3 region: CASRNTRGSQETQYF. CDR3 DNA: TGTGCCAGCAGAAACACCAGGGGGTCTCAAGAGACCCAGTACTTC. This chain connects TRBV6-5 to TRBJ2-5; 7 bases agree with TRBD1. V shed 6 bases and J 2 bases; nucleotides not matched to a gene: 9. CDR3 length equals 15 residues. The germline gives CDR1 MNHEY, CDR2 SVGAGI.

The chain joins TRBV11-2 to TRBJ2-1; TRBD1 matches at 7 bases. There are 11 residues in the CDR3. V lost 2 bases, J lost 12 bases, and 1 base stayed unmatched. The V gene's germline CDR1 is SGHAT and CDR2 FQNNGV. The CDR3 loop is CASSLNRGQFF. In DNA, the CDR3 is TGTGCCAGCAGCTTAAACAGGGGGCAGTTCTTC.